This T cell receptor (beta chain) was captured by sequencing in a study of response to subunit inactivated influenza vaccine. The CDR3 spans 16 residues. CDR1 and CDR2 (germline): LNHNV, YYDKDF (reference sequence). Losses at the gene ends were 3 bases for V and 3 bases for J; bases not matched to a gene: 7. A few counts support this clonotype. Its antigen is unknown. Study-wide results and caveats: There was a suggestion from the authors that each seasonal influenza vaccination recruits few new T cells.

TCRdb used MiXCR to reprocess the RT-PCR reads, holding one entry per CDR3 protein. The sample records about 500,000 distinct CDR3 sequences, less than 7.5% being singletons. The rearrangement uses TRBV15 and TRBJ2-3; 9 bases line up with TRBD1. Sequenced here: PBMCs from blood, sampled around 25 months after vaccination. This TCR derives from a man in his fifties or sixties who received an inactivated influenza vaccine. The CDR3 region has the DNA TGTGCCACCAGCAGGGCCGGGACAGGGTCGACAGATACGCAGTATTTT. Translated: CATSRAGTGSTDTQYF. Combining the CDR3 with reference TRBV15 and TRBJ2-3 gives the whole variable domain DAMVIQNPRYQVTQFGKPVTLSCSQTLNHNVMYWYQQKSSQAPKLLFHYYDKDFNNEADTPDNFQSRRPNTSFCFLDIRSPGLGDTAMYLCATSRAGTGSTDTQYFGPGTRLTVL.